These T cell receptor beta chains were read from a single sample in a study of breast tumors, draining lymph nodes, adjacent tissues. TCRdb reanalysed the multiplex PCR reads using MiXCR and keeps one entry per CDR3 protein. Among about 130,000 distinct CDR3 sequences listed, about 20% were seen once. The sample taken for sequencing was axillary lymph node tissue. Receptor source: a female donor with breast cancer. Some clones in this sample may be carry-over from other donors' samples. CDR3s include the opening cysteine and the closing phenylalanine or tryptophan. Fields, in order: CDR3 length, D gene, clone size, V gene, J gene, CDR3 protein, CDR3 DNA. The D gene is left open where the match is weak. Not every row has a clone size; where given, it reads once, few, many or a size class.

16,-,few,TRBV28,TRBJ1-5,CASRQGTPSTYQPQHF,TGTGCCAGCAGACAAGGGACCCCATCAACTTATCAGCCCCAGCATTTT
12,-,many,TRBV12-3/TRBV12-4,TRBJ2-7,CASSSDRHEQYF,TGTGCCAGCAGCTCCGACAGGCACGAGCAGTACTTC
15,TRBD1,many,TRBV5-8,TRBJ1-5,CASSLGQGGDQPQHF,TGTGCCAGCAGCTTGGGCCAGGGGGGGGATCAGCCCCAGCATTTT
15,TRBD1,-,TRBV25-1,TRBJ2-1,CASSELGTDYNEQFF,TGTGCCAGCAGTGAATTAGGGACAGACTACAATGAGCAGTTCTTC
15,TRBD1,many,TRBV5-1,TRBJ2-7,CASSWSTGGAREQYF,TGCGCCAGCAGCTGGTCGACAGGGGGAGCGCGGGAGCAGTACTTC
17,-,-,TRBV28,TRBJ2-1,CASTAQQVLGVSNEQFF,TGTGCCAGCACCGCGCAACAGGTTCTTGGGGTTTCTAATGAGCAGTTCTTC
13,TRBD1,-,TRBV5-6,TRBJ1-4,CASSPQGDEKLFF,TGTGCCAGCAGCCCACAGGGGGATGAAAAACTGTTTTTT
14,-,many,TRBV29-1,TRBJ2-3,CSVEADLFTDTQYF,TGCAGCGTTGAGGCGGATTTGTTCACAGATACGCAGTATTTT
18,TRBD1,few,TRBV5-6,TRBJ2-2,CASSLLKGGDRGAGELFF,TGTGCCAGCAGCCTTTTAAAGGGCGGGGACAGGGGCGCCGGGGAGCTGTTTTTT
18,-,many,TRBV25-1,TRBJ2-7,CASSESVQVPGRPGKQYF,TGTGCCAGCAGTGAATCGGTGCAAGTTCCGGGACGCCCAGGGAAGCAGTACTTC
13,-,many,TRBV29-1,TRBJ2-5,CSVGTGWQETQYF,TGCAGCGTTGGTACGGGGTGGCAGGAGACCCAGTACTTC
15,TRBD2,-,TRBV7-2,TRBJ2-5,CASSNSGGGRGTQYF,TGTGCCAGCAGCAACAGCGGGGGGGGAAGAGGGACCCAGTATTTC
13,-,many,TRBV27,TRBJ2-7,CASSPGVSYEQYF,TGTGCCAGCAGCCCCGGTGTATCCTACGAGCAGTACTTC
14,-,many,TRBV19,TRBJ1-4,CASSMSYRNEKLFF,TGTGCCAGTAGTATGTCGTACCGGAATGAAAAACTGTTTTTT
17,-,-,TRBV9,TRBJ2-1,CASSVVGGGVGNNEQFF,TGTGCCAGCAGCGTAGTAGGTGGTGGAGTGGGGAACAATGAGCAGTTCTTC
17,-,many,TRBV7-8,TRBJ1-4,CASSYRREATTNEKLFF,TGTGCCAGCAGCTACAGGCGGGAGGCAACAACTAATGAAAAACTGTTTTTT